Listed below are T cell receptor beta chains from one sample, sequenced in a study of control samples from healthy donors and cancer patients. The assay was immunoSEQ multiplex PCR, and TCRdb's table has in-frame clones only and misses some. Of 150,000 to 180,000 clones in the sample, roughly 94% are singletons; the top ten hold approximately 6.1%. Sequencing used blood. The receptor source for this set is a man aged 40-49 years in good health. The CDR3 runs from the conserved cysteine through the conserved F or W. A D gene is named only where the DNA matches it firmly. Clone size, where shown, is once, few, many, or a class for clones that have expanded.

10	TRBV29-1	TRBJ1-1	NA	NA	TGCAGCGTAGGGGATACTGAAGCTTTCTTT	CSVGDTEAFF
13	TRBV12-5	TRBJ2-7	NA	NA	TGTGCTAGTGGTTTTAGTCAGGGCTACGAGCAGTACTTC	CASGFSQGYEQYF
15	TRBV24-1	TRBJ2-3	TRBD1	NA	TGTGCCACCAGTGCCGGGACAGGGAGGAAAGATACGCAGTATTTT	CATSAGTGRKDTQYF
15	TRBV5-1	TRBJ2-1	NA	NA	TGCGCCAGCAGCTTAGGTGGGACGGCGGACAATGAGCAGTTCTTC	CASSLGGTADNEQFF
15	TRBV18	TRBJ2-7	TRBD2	NA	TGTGCCAGCTCACAAGCGGGGGCCCTTCAGGTTGAGCAGTACTTC	CASSQAGALQVEQYF
14	TRBV2	TRBJ1-6	NA	few	TGTGCCAGCATTCGGACCTACAATAATTCACCCCTCCACTTT	CASIRTYNNSPLHF
14	TRBV5-4	TRBJ1-2	TRBD1	NA	TGTGCCAGCAGCACCAACAGGGGACTCAATGGCTACACCTTC	CASSTNRGLNGYTF
15	TRBV12-5	TRBJ2-1	TRBD2	NA	TGTGCTAGTGGTCCGACGGGGGGAATTTACAATGAGCAGTTCTTC	CASGPTGGIYNEQFF
16	TRBV24-1	TRBJ1-2	TRBD1	NA	TGTGCCACCAGTGGTTCTATGGGACAGGGGGAAGTTGGCTACACCTTC	CATSGSMGQGEVGYTF
12	TRBV19	TRBJ1-1	NA	NA	TGTGCCAGTAGTATAAGACCCACTGAAGCTTTCTTT	CASSIRPTEAFF
14	TRBV5-6	TRBJ1-5	NA	NA	TGTGCCAGCAGCTTGGAGAGGGAAGGGGAGCCCCAGCATTTT	CASSLEREGEPQHF
14	TRBV19	TRBJ1-2	NA	NA	TGTGCCAGTAGTACCCCCGGAGATAACTATGGCTACACCTTC	CASSTPGDNYGYTF
13	TRBV19	TRBJ1-5	NA	NA	TGTGCCAGTAGTATAGGGGCCAATCAGCCCCAGCATTTT	CASSIGANQPQHF
15	TRBV7-9	TRBJ2-6	NA	NA	TGTGCCAGCAGCTTGGGGGGCTCTGGGGCCAACGTCCTGACTTTC	CASSLGGSGANVLTF
12	TRBV7-2	TRBJ2-7	NA	NA	TGTGCCAGCAGCTTATTAGGCTACGAGCAGTACTTC	CASSLLGYEQYF
14	TRBV5-1	TRBJ2-7	NA	once	TGCGCCAGCAGCTTGGGAGACAGCCCCTACGAGCAGTACTTC	CASSLGDSPYEQYF
15	TRBV12-5	TRBJ2-2	TRBD1	NA	TGTGCTAGTGGTTTGGGGGACAGGGAGACCGGGGAGCTGTTTTTT	CASGLGDRETGELFF
12	TRBV5-1	TRBJ1-4	NA	NA	TGCGCCAGCAGCTTAGGGGGTGAAAAACTGTTTTTT	CASSLGGEKLFF
18	TRBV28	TRBJ1-6	NA	NA	TGTGCCAGCAGCCCTCTTGGCGGTTCGGGCTCCTATAATTCACCCCTCCACTTT	CASSPLGGSGSYNSPLHF
14	TRBV2	TRBJ1-5	NA	NA	TGTGCCAGCACCGAGGGAGGGGGGGGTCAGCCCCAGCATTTT	CASTEGGGGQPQHF
16	TRBV28	TRBJ2-3	NA	NA	TGTGCCAGCAGTTTAGGGGGGGCAGCGGGAACAGATACGCAGTATTTT	CASSLGGAAGTDTQYF
15	TRBV9	TRBJ2-1	TRBD2	NA	TGTGCCAGCAGTCGGGGGGGTAGCTCCTACAATGAGCAGTTCTTC	CASSRGGSSYNEQFF
14	TRBV7-8	TRBJ1-3	NA	NA	TGTGCCAGCAGCTTAGGGGGCTCTGGAAACACCATATATTTT	CASSLGGSGNTIYF
14	TRBV7-2	TRBJ2-5	NA	NA	TGTGCCAGCAGCTTAGCCGGAGTCGGAGAGACCCAGTACTTC	CASSLAGVGETQYF
13	TRBV6-5	TRBJ1-4	NA	NA	TGTGCCAGCAGCAAGACAGTTAATGAAAAACTGTTTTTT	CASSKTVNEKLFF
16	TRBV27	TRBJ1-2	NA	NA	TGTGCCAGCAGTTTAGCTGCGGGTCCTTCGGTCTACGGCTACACCTTC	CASSLAAGPSVYGYTF
14	TRBV30	TRBJ1-6	NA	NA	TGTGCCTGGACAGAGGGCCGATATAATTCACCCCTCCACTTT	CAWTEGRYNSPLHF
13	TRBV20-1	TRBJ2-6	NA	NA	TGCAGTGCTATTGACTCTGGGGCCAACGTCCTGACTTTC	CSAIDSGANVLTF
15	TRBV7-6	TRBJ2-5	NA	NA	TGTGCCAGCAGCTTTAAGGCGGGTGTTCCAGAGACCCAGTACTTC	CASSFKAGVPETQYF
13	TRBV7-2	TRBJ2-1	NA	NA	TGTGCCAGCATGCCTACCGCGGGGCGGGGGCAGTTCTTC	CASMPTAGRGQFF
14	TRBV7-3	TRBJ1-1	NA	NA	TGTGCCAGCAGCTTAGGGGGAATGAACACTGAAGCTTTCTTT	CASSLGGMNTEAFF
16	TRBV19	TRBJ1-2	TRBD1	NA	TGTGCCAGTCGCCTTGGACAGGGGAGAGAGGACTATGGCTACACCTTC	CASRLGQGREDYGYTF
13	TRBV7-2	TRBJ2-1	NA	NA	TGTGCCAGCAGCCCACTCACCGGGGCTGAGCAGTTCTTC	CASSPLTGAEQFF
15	TRBV5-1	TRBJ1-6	NA	NA	TGCGCCAGCAGCTTGGCCGACAGACAGAATTCACCCCTCCACTTT	CASSLADRQNSPLHF
12	TRBV12-3/TRBV12-4	TRBJ1-2	NA	NA	TGTGCCAGCAGTTTAGATCCAGGGGGCTACACCTTC	CASSLDPGGYTF
16	TRBV5-6	TRBJ1-2	NA	NA	TGTGCCAGCACCTTGGTCAGGGCATTTTCTAACTATGGCTACACCTTC	CASTLVRAFSNYGYTF
15	TRBV6-5	TRBJ2-1	NA	NA	TGTGCCAGCAGTTACTCGACCATCTCCTACAATGAGCAGTTCTTC	CASSYSTISYNEQFF
14	TRBV5-1	TRBJ1-1	NA	NA	TGCGCCAGCAGCTTGCAAGGTTACGACACTGAAGCTTTCTTT	CASSLQGYDTEAFF
16	TRBV27	TRBJ1-5	NA	NA	TGTGCCAGCAGTCCCGAACAGGGAAGGAGCAATCAGCCCCAGCATTTT	CASSPEQGRSNQPQHF
12	TRBV28	TRBJ1-6	NA	NA	TGTGCCAGCAAGGGAGGGAAATCACCCCTCCACTTT	CASKGGKSPLHF
18	TRBV24-1	TRBJ2-1	TRBD2	NA	TGTGCCACCAGTGATTTAGCGGGAATGGGCGGGAACTACAATGAGCAGTTCTTC	CATSDLAGMGGNYNEQFF
12	TRBV6-6	TRBJ1-5	NA	NA	TGTGCCAGTTCGAGGGTCAATCAGCCCCAGCATTTT	CASSRVNQPQHF
13	TRBV23-1	TRBJ2-3	NA	NA	TGCGCCAGCCCCCAGGACGGCACAGATACGCAGTATTTT	CASPQDGTDTQYF
15	TRBV28	TRBJ1-1	NA	NA	TGTGCCAGCAGTTCCCCTCGGGACGTAGACACTGAAGCTTTCTTT	CASSSPRDVDTEAFF
12	TRBV10-3	TRBJ1-1	NA	NA	TGTGCCATCAGTGACCCTATGGCTGAAGCTTTCTTT	CAISDPMAEAFF
14	TRBV5-1	TRBJ1-6	TRBD1	NA	TGCGCCAGCAGCTGGACCGGGACAGATTCACCCCTCCACTTT	CASSWTGTDSPLHF
15	TRBV14	TRBJ2-3	NA	NA	TGTGCCAGCAGCCAAGATCGGGGGAGCACAGATACGCAGTATTTT	CASSQDRGSTDTQYF
12	TRBV28	TRBJ1-5	NA	NA	TGTGCCAGCAGTTTGTTGGATCAGCCCCAGCATTTT	CASSLLDQPQHF
18	TRBV6-2/TRBV6-3	TRBJ2-6	NA	NA	TGTGCCAGCAGTTACTGGGGCCGGCAGGGGAAGGGGGCCAACGTCCTGACTTTC	CASSYWGRQGKGANVLTF
16	TRBV7-6	TRBJ2-1	TRBD2	NA	TGTGCCAGCAGCTTTTTAGCGGGGGGGACTTACAATGAGCAGTTCTTC	CASSFLAGGTYNEQFF
14	TRBV7-8	TRBJ1-5	NA	NA	TGTGCCAGCAGCCCGGGACGGGTCAATCAGCCCCAGCATTTT	CASSPGRVNQPQHF
13	TRBV2	TRBJ1-5	NA	few	TGTGCCAGCAGTGACAGGGGTTATCAGCCCCAGCATTTT	CASSDRGYQPQHF